A selection of T cell receptor beta chains follows, all from one sample in a study of T cell repertoires in cytomegalovirus infection. TCRdb recomputed calls from the reads with MiXCR, one row per CDR3 protein. Seen here are 62,000 or so distinct CDR3 sequences, around 20% observed once, and the top ten hold 73%. Their recognized antigens are unknown. The specimen was CD8+ T cells from cultured PBMCs, collected from culture after CMV antigen stimulation. The receptors were sampled from a human donor in good health (CMV status not recorded). Some clones in this sample may be carry-over from other donors' samples. The CDR3 runs from the conserved cysteine through the conserved F or W. A D gene is named only where the DNA matches it firmly. Size tells how often a clone was seen (once, few, many) or the class of an expanded clone, and some rows leave it out.

>TRBJ2-7|few|TRBV19|NA
TGTGCCAGTAGTATCCTCCCAACCTACGAGCAGTACTTC
CASSILPTYEQYF
>TRBJ1-1|NA|TRBV6-2/TRBV6-3|TRBD1
TGTGCCAGCAGTTACTCGATATGGACAGGGGGTACTGAAGCTTTCTTT
CASSYSIWTGGTEAFF
>TRBJ2-5|few|TRBV12-3/TRBV12-4|NA
TGTGCCAGCAGTTTCGGGATCCCTGCCCGCGAGACCCAGTACTTC
CASSFGIPARETQYF
>TRBJ2-7|few|TRBV7-2|TRBD1
TGTGCCAGCAGCTTAGCGTGGACAGGGGATCCTCACGAGCAGTACTTC
CASSLAWTGDPHEQYF
>TRBJ2-1|NA|TRBV7-6|NA
TGTGCCAGCAGCTTAGGGGTTAGCAATGAGCAGTTCTTC
CASSLGVSNEQFF
>TRBJ1-1|few|TRBV7-9|NA
TGTGCCAGCAGCTTGACTTTGTTGGGGCTCGATGAAGCTTTCTTT
CASSLTLLGLDEAFF
>TRBJ2-6|few|TRBV14|NA
TGTGCCAGCAGCCAAGAGATCAGCTCTGGGGCCAACGTCCTGACTTTC
CASSQEISSGANVLTF
>TRBJ1-1|NA|TRBV7-6|NA
TGTGCCAGCAGCTTAGTGGTGAACACTGAAGCTTTCTTT
CASSLVVNTEAFF
>TRBJ1-1|NA|TRBV9|NA
TGTGCCAGCAGCGTAGAGGGGTCTGAGACTGAAGCTTTCTTT
CASSVEGSETEAFF
>TRBJ1-1|NA|TRBV6-2/TRBV6-3|TRBD1
TGTGCCAGCAGTCTCTCGCCGGGACAGAGCACTGAAGCTTTCTTT
CASSLSPGQSTEAFF
>TRBJ1-2|few|TRBV4-1|NA
TGCGCCAGCAGCCACAGCCCTAACTATGGCTACACCTTC
CASSHSPNYGYTF